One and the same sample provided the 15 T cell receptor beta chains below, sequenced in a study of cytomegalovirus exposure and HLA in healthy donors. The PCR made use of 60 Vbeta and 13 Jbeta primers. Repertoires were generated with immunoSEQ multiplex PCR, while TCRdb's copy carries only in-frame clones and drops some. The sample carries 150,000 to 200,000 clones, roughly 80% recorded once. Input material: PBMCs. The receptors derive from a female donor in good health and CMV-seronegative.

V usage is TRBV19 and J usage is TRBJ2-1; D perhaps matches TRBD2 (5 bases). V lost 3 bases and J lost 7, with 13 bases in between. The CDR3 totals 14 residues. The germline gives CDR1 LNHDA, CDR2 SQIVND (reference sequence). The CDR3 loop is CASSIRGPTNEQFF. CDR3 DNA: TGTGCCAGTAGTATCCGGGGTCCTACAAATGAGCAGTTCTTC. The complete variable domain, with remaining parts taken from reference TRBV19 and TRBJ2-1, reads DGGITQSPKYLFRKEGQNVTLSCEQNLNHDAMYWYRQDPGQGLRLIYYSQIVNDFQKGDIAEGYSVSREKKESFPLTVTSAQKNPTAFYLCASSIRGPTNEQFFGPGTRLTVL.

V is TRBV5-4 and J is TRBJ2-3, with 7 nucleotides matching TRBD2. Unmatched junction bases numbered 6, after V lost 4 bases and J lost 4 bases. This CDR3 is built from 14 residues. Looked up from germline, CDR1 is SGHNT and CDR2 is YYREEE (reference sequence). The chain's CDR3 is CASSQYGGADTQYF. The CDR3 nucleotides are TGTGCCAGCAGCCAATATGGGGGGGCAGATACGCAGTATTTT.

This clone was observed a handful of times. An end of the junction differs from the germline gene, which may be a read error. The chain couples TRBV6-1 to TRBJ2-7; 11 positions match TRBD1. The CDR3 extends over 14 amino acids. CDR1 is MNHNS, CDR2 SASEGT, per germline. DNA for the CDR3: TGTGCCAGCAGTGACCGGGACAGGGGGGCTGGGAGGCACTTC. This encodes CASSDRDRGAGRHF.

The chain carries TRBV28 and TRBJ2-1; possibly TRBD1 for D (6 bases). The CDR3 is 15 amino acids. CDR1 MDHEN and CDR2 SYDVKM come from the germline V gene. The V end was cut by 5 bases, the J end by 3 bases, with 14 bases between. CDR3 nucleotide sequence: TGTGCCAGCAGTAACGCTAGGGGGTACTACAATGAGCAGTTCTTC. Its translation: CASSNARGYYNEQFF.

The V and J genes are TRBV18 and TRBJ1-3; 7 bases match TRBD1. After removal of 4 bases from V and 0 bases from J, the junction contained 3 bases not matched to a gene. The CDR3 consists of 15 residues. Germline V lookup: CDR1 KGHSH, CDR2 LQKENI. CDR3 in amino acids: CASSQDRASGNTIYF. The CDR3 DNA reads TGTGCCAGCTCACAAGACAGGGCCTCTGGAAACACCATATATTTT.

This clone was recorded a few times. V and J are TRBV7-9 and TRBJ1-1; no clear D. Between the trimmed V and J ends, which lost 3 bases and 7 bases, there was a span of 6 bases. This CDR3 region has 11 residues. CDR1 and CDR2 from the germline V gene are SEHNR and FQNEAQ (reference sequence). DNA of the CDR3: TGTGCCAGCAGCTTTTTACTTGAAGCTTTCTTT. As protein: CASSFLLEAFF.

The CDR3: CASSKGDTGELFF. The CDR3 DNA sequence: TGTGCCAGCAGCAAGGGAGACACCGGGGAGCTGTTTTTT. The J gene is TRBJ2-2, the V gene TRBV11-3, with D possibly matching TRBD2 (5 bases). V dropped 5 bases and J dropped 3 bases, with 7 bases sitting between them. This CDR3 region has 13 residues. The germline V gene has CDR1 SGHNT and CDR2 YENEEA.

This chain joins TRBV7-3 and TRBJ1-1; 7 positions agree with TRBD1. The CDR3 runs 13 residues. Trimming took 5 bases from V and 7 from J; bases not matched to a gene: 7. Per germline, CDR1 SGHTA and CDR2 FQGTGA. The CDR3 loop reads CASSPDRYVEAFF. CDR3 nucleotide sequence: TGTGCCAGCAGCCCGGACAGGTACGTTGAAGCTTTCTTT. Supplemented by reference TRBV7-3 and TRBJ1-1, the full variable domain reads GAGVSQTPSNKVTEKGKYVELRCDPISGHTALYWYRQSLGQGPEFLIYFQGTGAADDSGLPNDRFFAVRPEGSVSTLKIQRTERGDSAVYLCASSPDRYVEAFFGQGTRLTVV.

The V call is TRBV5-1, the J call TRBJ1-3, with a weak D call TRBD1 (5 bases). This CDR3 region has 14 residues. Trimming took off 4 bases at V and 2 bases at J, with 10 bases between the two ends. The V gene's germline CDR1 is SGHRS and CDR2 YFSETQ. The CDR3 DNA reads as TGCGCCAGCAGCATCCAGGGTGCTGGAAACACCATATATTTT. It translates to CASSIQGAGNTIYF.

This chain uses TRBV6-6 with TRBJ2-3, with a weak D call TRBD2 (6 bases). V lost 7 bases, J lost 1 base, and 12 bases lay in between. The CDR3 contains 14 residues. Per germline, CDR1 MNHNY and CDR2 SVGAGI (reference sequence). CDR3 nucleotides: TGTGCCAGCACCGACGCGGGGCGCACAGATACGCAGTATTTT. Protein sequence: CASTDAGRTDTQYF.

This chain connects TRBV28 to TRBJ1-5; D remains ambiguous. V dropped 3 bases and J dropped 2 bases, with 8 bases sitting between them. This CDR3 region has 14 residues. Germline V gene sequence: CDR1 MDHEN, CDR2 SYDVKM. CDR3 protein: CASSFLGGNQPQHF. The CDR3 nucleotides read TGTGCCAGCAGTTTCTTGGGCGGCAATCAGCCCCAGCATTTT.

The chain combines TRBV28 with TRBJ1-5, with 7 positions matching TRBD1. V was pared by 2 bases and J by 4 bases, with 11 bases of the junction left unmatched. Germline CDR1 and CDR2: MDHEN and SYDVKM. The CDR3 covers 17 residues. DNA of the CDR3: TGTGCCAGCAGTTTAGGGCGTTTAGGGGGCCCGAATCAGCCCCAGCATTTT. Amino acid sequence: CASSLGRLGGPNQPQHF.

The CDR3 DNA reads as TGCGCCAGCAGCCAAGATCCCCCCCAGGGTGAAAAACTGTTTTTT. Translating it yields CASSQDPPQGEKLFF. This chain links TRBV4-3 with TRBJ1-4; D might be TRBD1 (5 bases). The CDR3 covers 15 residues. CDR1 is LGHNA and CDR2 is YSLEER in the germline V gene. V dropped 0 bases and J dropped 7 bases, with 12 bases sitting between them.

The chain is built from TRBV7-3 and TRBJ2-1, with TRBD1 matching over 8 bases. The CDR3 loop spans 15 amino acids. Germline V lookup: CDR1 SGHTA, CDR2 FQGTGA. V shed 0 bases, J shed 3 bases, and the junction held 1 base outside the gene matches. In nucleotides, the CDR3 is TGTGCCAGCAGCTTAACTGGGACAGGCTACAATGAGCAGTTCTTC. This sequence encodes CASSLTGTGYNEQFF. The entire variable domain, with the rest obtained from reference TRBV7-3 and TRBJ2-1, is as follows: GAGVSQTPSNKVTEKGKYVELRCDPISGHTALYWYRQSLGQGPEFLIYFQGTGAADDSGLPNDRFFAVRPEGSVSTLKIQRTERGDSAVYLCASSLTGTGYNEQFFGPGTRLTVL.

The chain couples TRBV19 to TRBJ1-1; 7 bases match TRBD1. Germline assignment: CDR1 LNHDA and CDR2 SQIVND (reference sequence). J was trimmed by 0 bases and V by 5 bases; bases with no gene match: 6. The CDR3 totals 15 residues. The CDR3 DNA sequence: TGTGCCAGTAGTCTGGAGACAGGGATGAACACTGAAGCTTTCTTT. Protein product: CASSLETGMNTEAFF.